Below are 10 T cell receptor beta chains sequenced from a single sample in a study of response to subunit inactivated influenza vaccine. One entry per CDR3 protein, called by TCRdb with MiXCR from the RT-PCR reads. The sample consists of about 520,000 distinct CDR3 sequences, around 7.9% of them appearing once. Specimen: PBMCs from blood, collected around 2 years after vaccination. These receptors all stem from a man aged 45-69 years who received an inactivated influenza vaccine.

This clonotype has a count of ten or more. The V call is TRBV9, the J call TRBJ2-5, with D hard to call. This CDR3 region has 16 residues. CDR1 SGDLS and CDR2 YYNGEE come from the germline V gene. The germline V and J ends were trimmed by 0 bases and 0 bases, with 12 bases remaining between them. The CDR3 DNA reads as TGTGCCAGCAGCGTAGGTTACAAACTCTACCAAGAGACCCAGTACTTC. Its translation: CASSVGYKLYQETQYF.

This clonotype came up a few times. This chain joins TRBV19 and TRBJ2-5; either TRBD1 or TRBD2 may supply D (5 bases each). This CDR3 has 15 residues. The V gene lost 4 bases and the J gene lost 4 bases, with 16 bases spanning the gap. Germline values: CDR1 LNHDA, CDR2 SQIVND (reference sequence). The CDR3 nucleotides are TGTGCCAGTAGTAACCCCGGGGACCCGGTAGAGACCCAGTACTTC. Protein sequence: CASSNPGDPVETQYF.

The chain uses TRBV7-8 and TRBJ1-1, with D possibly TRBD1 on 5 matching bases. CDR3 size: 13 residues. The germline V gene encodes CDR1 SGHVS and CDR2 FQNEAQ. The V end was cut by 3 bases, the J end by 11 bases, with 16 bases between. DNA for the CDR3: TGTGCCAGCAGCTTGGGACGCGCCGTAACGGCTTTCTTT. This translates into CASSLGRAVTAFF.

This clonotype was picked up many times. The rearrangement joins TRBV4-3 to TRBJ1-3; D gene uncertain. The CDR3 totals 15 residues. Germline V gene data show CDR1 as LGHNA and CDR2 as YSLEER. Trimming cost V 0 bases and J 0 bases, with 6 bases left between them. The CDR3 region has the DNA TGCGCCAGCAGCCAAGATCCCAGCTCTGGAAACACCATATATTTT. Its protein product is CASSQDPSSGNTIYF.

There are a few counts of this clonotype. This chain uses TRBV7-2 with TRBJ1-4, with D tentatively TRBD1 (5 bases). The CDR3 has 16 residues. Trimming pared 1 base from V and 4 bases from J, leaving 13 bases between. CDR1 is SGHTA, CDR2 FQGNSA, per germline. The CDR3 protein is CASSLVFGTYNEKLFF. CDR3 nucleotides: TGTGCCAGCAGCTTAGTCTTCGGGACCTATAATGAAAAACTGTTTTTT. The variable domain in full, completed from reference TRBV7-2 and TRBJ1-4, reads GAGVSQSPSNKVTEKGKDVELRCDPISGHTALYWYRQSLGQGLEFLIYFQGNSAPDKSGLPSDRFSAERTGGSVSTLTIQRTQQEDSAVYLCASSLVFGTYNEKLFFGSGTQLSVL.

On this clonotype itself: This may be a read error: a much more frequent sequence differs by one nucleotide. The chain recombines TRBV7-2 with TRBJ2-1, with 7 bases lining up with TRBD1. The CDR3 is 15 residues long. Germline CDR1 SGHTA, CDR2 FQGNSA. CDR3 bases: TGTGCCAGCAGCCCCGGACAGGACTCCTCCAATGAGCAGTTCTTC. Its protein is CASSPGQDSSNEQFF.

Worth noting for this clonotype: It is likely a read error, because the conserved phenylalanine at the end of the CDR3 is missing. The chain links TRBV6-5 to TRBJ2-7; TRBD2 aligns across 12 bases. The CDR3 loop spans 14 amino acids. Germline trimming cut 2 bases from V and 10 bases from J; bases unmatched to any gene: 6. Germline V CDR1 and CDR2: MNHEY, SVGAGI. This chain's CDR3 is CASSYLAGGYQQYS. The DNA for the CDR3 is TGTGCCAGCAGTTACCTAGCGGGGGGGTATCAACAGTACTCC.

This clonotype was seen a handful of times. V usage is TRBV4-3 and J usage is TRBJ1-6, with 9 bases that match TRBD1. CDR3 size: 18 residues. The V segment lost 1 base and the J segment 10 bases; nucleotides outside the gene matches: 14. Per germline, CDR1 LGHNA and CDR2 YSLEER. The CDR3 DNA follows: TGCGCCAGCAGCCAAGCGGTAATACGGGACAGGGTTTGGTCACCCCTCCACTTT. This translates into CASSQAVIRDRVWSPLHF.

V usage is TRBV6-5 and J usage is TRBJ2-1; the D gene is possibly TRBD1 (6 bases). CDR1 and CDR2 (germline): MNHEY, SVGAGI. V was pared by 6 bases and J by 4 bases, with 16 bases between. The CDR3 is 15 residues long. This CDR3 reads CASSYRDTNYNEQFF. The CDR3 DNA is TGTGCCAGCAGCTACCGGGACACCAATTACAATGAGCAGTTCTTC.

This clonotype appeared many times. The chain links TRBV29-1 to TRBJ2-1; 7 bases line up with TRBD1. The trim removed 4 bases at V and 4 bases at J, leaving 10 bases unmatched. The CDR3 is 15 residues long. Germline V gene lookup returns CDR1 SQVTM and CDR2 ANQGSEA. CDR3 residues: CSVGVTGELYNEQFF. CDR3 in DNA: TGCAGCGTTGGGGTTACAGGGGAACTATACAATGAGCAGTTCTTC.